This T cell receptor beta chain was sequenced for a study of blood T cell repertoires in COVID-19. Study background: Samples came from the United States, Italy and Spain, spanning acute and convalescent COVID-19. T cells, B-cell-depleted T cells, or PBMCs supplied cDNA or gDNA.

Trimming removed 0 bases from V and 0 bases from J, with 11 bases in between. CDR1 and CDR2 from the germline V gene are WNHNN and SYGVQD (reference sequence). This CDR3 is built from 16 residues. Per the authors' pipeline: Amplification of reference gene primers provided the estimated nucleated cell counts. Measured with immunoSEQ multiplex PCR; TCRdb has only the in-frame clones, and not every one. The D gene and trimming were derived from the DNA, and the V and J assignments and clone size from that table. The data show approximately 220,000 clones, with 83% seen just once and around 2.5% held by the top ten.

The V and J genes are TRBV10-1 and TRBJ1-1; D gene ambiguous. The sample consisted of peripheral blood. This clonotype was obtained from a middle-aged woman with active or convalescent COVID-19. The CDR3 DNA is TGCGCCAGCAGTGAGTCGACTCCGGGTCTGAACACTGAAGCTTTCTTT. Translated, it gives CASSESTPGLNTEAFF.